This entry lists 9 T cell receptor beta chains sequenced from one sample in a study of T-cell reconstitution after alpha-beta-depleted transplantation in children. It was with unique molecular identifiers that the TCRbeta library was prepared. TCRdb reprocessed the PCR reads with MiXCR, giving one entry per CDR3 protein. The sample consists of more than 400,000 distinct CDR3 sequences, 11% of them appearing once. Sequenced material: PBMCs, mostly from graft donor cells, taken 180 days after TCRalphabeta/CD19-depleted stem cell transplant. The receptors shown here come from a female patient aged 2 to 10 who had a stem cell transplant for aplastic anemia, so the T cells may come from the graft donor.

This clonotype showed up just a few times. V and J are TRBV4-1 and TRBJ2-3; no clear D gene. Germline V lookup: CDR1 MGHRA, CDR2 YSYEKL. V was shortened by 0 bases and J by 0 bases, with 10 bases between the two germline ends. CDR3 length: 16 residues. The CDR3 DNA is TGCGCCAGCAGCCAAGAGTATCCTCATAGCACAGATACGCAGTATTTT. It codes for CASSQEYPHSTDTQYF.

This clonotype was seen a handful of times. This chain joins TRBV11-2 and TRBJ2-3; the match to TRBD2 covers 9 bases. V was clipped by 4 bases and J by 2 bases; unmatched bases: 10. Per the germline V gene, CDR1 is SGHAT and CDR2 is FQNNGV. The CDR3 runs to 17 residues. The CDR3 protein is CASSSSGPSGTTDTQYF. The DNA of the CDR3 is TGTGCCAGCAGCTCCTCGGGACCTAGCGGGACCACAGATACGCAGTATTTT. Looking up the rest from reference TRBV11-2 and TRBJ2-3 gives the full variable domain: EAGVAQSPRYKIIEKRQSVAFWCNPISGHATLYWYQQILGQGPKLLIQFQNNGVVDDSQLPKDRFSAERLKGVDSTLKIQPAKLEDSAVYLCASSSSGPSGTTDTQYFGPGTRLTVL.

The V and J genes are TRBV4-3 and TRBJ2-1; 8 bases agree with TRBD1. CDR3 size: 15 residues. The V segment lost 1 base and the J segment 6 bases; nucleotides outside the gene matches: 5. Germline CDR1 and CDR2: LGHNA and YSLEER. CDR3 in amino acids: CASSQVGTGGNEQFF. CDR3 nucleotides: TGCGCCAGCAGCCAAGTGGGGACAGGCGGCAATGAGCAGTTCTTC.

This chain uses TRBV4-1 with TRBJ1-1; possible D gene TRBD1, 5 bases. Germline CDR1 MGHRA, CDR2 YSYEKL. Trimming took 1 base from V and 5 from J, leaving 14 bases between them. The CDR3 has 15 amino acids. CDR3 amino acids: CASSQGWGVWTEAFF. The CDR3 DNA follows: TGCGCCAGCAGCCAAGGTTGGGGGGTTTGGACTGAAGCTTTCTTT.

This CDR3 is CASSQETSTDTQYF. CDR3 DNA: TGCGCCAGCAGCCAAGAGACTAGCACAGATACGCAGTATTTT. The V and J genes are TRBV4-3 and TRBJ2-3; D is unclear. V lost 0 bases and J 0 bases, leaving 4 bases between the germline ends. Germline CDR1 reads LGHNA; CDR2 reads YSLEER. CDR3 length: 14 amino acids.

This clonotype was seen a handful of times. At one of its ends the junction is not consistent with the germline gene, which may arise from a read error. The chain carries TRBV12-3 or TRBV12-4 and TRBJ1-1, with a possible D match to TRBD1 (5 bases). CDR3 length: 14 amino acids. For the CDR3, the DNA is TGTGCCAGCAGCTTAGGGACGAAAGTCCCTGAAGCTTTCTTT. Translated, it gives CASSLGTKVPEAFF.

The chain employs TRBV27 and TRBJ1-6, with no clear D. The CDR3 consists of 16 residues. The germline V gene encodes CDR1 MNHEY and CDR2 SMNVEV (reference sequence). The V end was cut by 3 bases, the J end by 8 bases, with 17 bases between. The CDR3: CASSLRQLALDSPLHF. The CDR3 DNA sequence: TGTGCCAGCAGTTTGCGGCAGTTGGCCCTAGATTCACCCCTCCACTTT.

Only a few counts were recorded for this clonotype. V is TRBV9 and J is TRBJ2-7; no definite D call. There are 11 residues in the CDR3. CDR1 is SGDLS and CDR2 is YYNGEE in the germline V gene. V was cut by 3 bases and J by 3 bases, with 4 bases left in between. CDR3 residues: CASSDNYEQYF. CDR3 bases: TGTGCCAGCAGCGATAACTACGAGCAGTACTTC.

The chain links TRBV20-1 to TRBJ1-1; D is uncertain. V lost 5 bases and J 4 bases, leaving 14 bases between the germline ends. The germline V gene encodes CDR1 DFQATT and CDR2 SNEGSKA (reference sequence). The CDR3 sequence is 13 residues long. The CDR3 DNA follows: TGCAGTGCTGGGCCTTTAAGCCCCACTGAAGCTTTCTTT. Amino acids: CSAGPLSPTEAFF.